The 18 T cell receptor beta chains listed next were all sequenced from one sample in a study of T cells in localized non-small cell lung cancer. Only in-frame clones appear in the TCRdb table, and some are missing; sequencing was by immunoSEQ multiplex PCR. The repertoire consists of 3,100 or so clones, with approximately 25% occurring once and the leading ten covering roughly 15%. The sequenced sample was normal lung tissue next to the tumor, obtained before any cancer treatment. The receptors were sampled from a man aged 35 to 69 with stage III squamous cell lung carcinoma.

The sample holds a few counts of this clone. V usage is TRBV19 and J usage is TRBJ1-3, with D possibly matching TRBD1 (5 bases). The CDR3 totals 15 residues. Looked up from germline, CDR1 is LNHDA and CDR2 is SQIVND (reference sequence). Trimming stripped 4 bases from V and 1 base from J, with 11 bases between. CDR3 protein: CASSNPGGSGNTIYF. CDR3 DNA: TGTGCCAGTAGTAACCCCGGGGGTTCTGGAAACACCATATATTTT.

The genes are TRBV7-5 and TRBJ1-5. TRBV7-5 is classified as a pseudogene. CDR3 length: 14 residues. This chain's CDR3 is CASSPSNSNQPQHF. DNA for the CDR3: TGTGCCAGCAGCCCCTCTAATAGCAATCAGCCCCAGCATTTT.

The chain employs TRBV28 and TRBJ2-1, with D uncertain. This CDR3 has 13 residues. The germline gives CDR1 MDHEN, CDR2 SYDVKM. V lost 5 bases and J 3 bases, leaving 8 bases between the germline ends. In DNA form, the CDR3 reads TGTGCCAGCAGTCTTTCAATCTACAATGAGCAGTTCTTC. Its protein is CASSLSIYNEQFF.

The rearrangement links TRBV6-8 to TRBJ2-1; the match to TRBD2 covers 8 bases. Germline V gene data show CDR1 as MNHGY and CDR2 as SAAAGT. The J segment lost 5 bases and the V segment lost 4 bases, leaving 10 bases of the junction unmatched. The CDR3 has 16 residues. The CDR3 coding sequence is TGTGCCAGCAGTTCCCCCTGGGGTAGCGGGGACAATGAGCAGTTCTTC. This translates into CASSSPWGSGDNEQFF.

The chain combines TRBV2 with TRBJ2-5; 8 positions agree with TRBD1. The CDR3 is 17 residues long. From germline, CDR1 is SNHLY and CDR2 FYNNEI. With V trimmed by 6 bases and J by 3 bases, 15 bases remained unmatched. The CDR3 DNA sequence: TGTGCCAGCAGCGTAGACCCATGGACAGGGCCTAAAGAGACCCAGTACTTC. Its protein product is CASSVDPWTGPKETQYF.

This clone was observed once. DNA of the CDR3: TGCAGCGTTGTATTTCAGGGAAAGGACGAGCAGTACGTC. Translating it yields CSVVFQGKDEQYV. V and J are TRBV29-1 and TRBJ2-7; maybe TRBD1 (5 bases). The germline V gene encodes CDR1 SQVTM and CDR2 ANQGSEA. V was clipped by 4 bases and J by 5 bases, with 15 bases between them. The CDR3 extends over 13 amino acids.

The CDR3 DNA sequence: TGTGCCAGCAGCTTAGAATCGGGACTAGCGGGGGACACAGATACGCAGTATTTT. This translates into CASSLESGLAGDTDTQYF. The V gene is TRBV9, the J gene TRBJ2-3; 14 bases match TRBD2. Germline V lookup: CDR1 SGDLS, CDR2 YYNGEE. The CDR3 has 18 amino acids. With V trimmed by 4 bases and J by 2 bases, 9 bases remained unmatched.

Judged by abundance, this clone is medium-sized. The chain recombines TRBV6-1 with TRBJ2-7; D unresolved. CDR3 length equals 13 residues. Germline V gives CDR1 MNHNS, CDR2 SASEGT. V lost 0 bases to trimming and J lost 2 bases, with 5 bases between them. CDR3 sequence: CASSEAMAYEQYV. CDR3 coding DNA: TGTGCCAGCAGTGAAGCCATGGCCTACGAGCAGTACGTC.

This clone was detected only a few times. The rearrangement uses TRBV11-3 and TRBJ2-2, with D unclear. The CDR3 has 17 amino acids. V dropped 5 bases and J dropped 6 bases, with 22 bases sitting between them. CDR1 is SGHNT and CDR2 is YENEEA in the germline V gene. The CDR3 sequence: CASSGVVQLNFPGELFF. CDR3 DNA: TGTGCCAGCAGCGGAGTGGTCCAGTTAAACTTCCCCGGGGAGCTGTTTTTT.

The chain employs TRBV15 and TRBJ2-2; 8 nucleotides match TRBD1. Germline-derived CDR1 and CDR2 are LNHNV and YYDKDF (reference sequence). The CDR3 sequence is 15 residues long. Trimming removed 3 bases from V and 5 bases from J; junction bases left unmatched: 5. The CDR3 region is CATSRKTGATGELFF. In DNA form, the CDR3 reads TGTGCCACCAGCAGGAAGACAGGGGCAACCGGGGAGCTGTTTTTT.

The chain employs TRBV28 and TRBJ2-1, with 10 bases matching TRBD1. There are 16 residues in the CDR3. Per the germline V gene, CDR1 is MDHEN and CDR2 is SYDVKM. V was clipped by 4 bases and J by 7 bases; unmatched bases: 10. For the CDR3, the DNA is TGTGCCAGCAGTTCGCCGGGGACAGGGGTTCGAAATGAGCAGTTCTTC. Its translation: CASSSPGTGVRNEQFF.

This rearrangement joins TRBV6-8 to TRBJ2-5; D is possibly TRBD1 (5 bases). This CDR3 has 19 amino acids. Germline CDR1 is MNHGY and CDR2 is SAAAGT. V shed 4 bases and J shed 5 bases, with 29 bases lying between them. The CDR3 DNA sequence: TGTGCCAGCAGTTTAGGACCAGGGCCAGGCAAGTCGATAAGGGAGACCCAGTACTTC. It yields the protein CASSLGPGPGKSIRETQYF.

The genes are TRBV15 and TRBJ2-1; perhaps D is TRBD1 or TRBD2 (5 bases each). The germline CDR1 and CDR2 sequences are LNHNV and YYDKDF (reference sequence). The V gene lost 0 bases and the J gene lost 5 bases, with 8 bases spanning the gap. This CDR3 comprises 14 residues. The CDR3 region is CATSRDGGNNEQFF. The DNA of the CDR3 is TGTGCCACCAGCAGAGATGGGGGAAACAATGAGCAGTTCTTC.

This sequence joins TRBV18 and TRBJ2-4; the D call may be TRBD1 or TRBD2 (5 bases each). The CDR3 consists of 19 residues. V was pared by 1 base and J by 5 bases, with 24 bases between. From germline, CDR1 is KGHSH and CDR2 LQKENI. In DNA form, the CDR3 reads TGTGCCAGCTCACCACTTGTGCCCGTTCGAGGGGCCCGGGAAAACATTCAGTACTTC. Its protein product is CASSPLVPVRGARENIQYF.

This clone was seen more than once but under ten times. The chain's CDR3 is CASSSRRGNTEAFF. The DNA of the CDR3 is TGTGCCAGTAGTTCCCGCCGGGGTAATACTGAAGCTTTCTTT. The rearrangement uses TRBV19 and TRBJ1-1; D gene unclear. Trimming took 5 bases from V and 5 from J, leaving 15 bases between them. The germline gives CDR1 LNHDA, CDR2 SQIVND (reference sequence). The CDR3 is 14 residues long.

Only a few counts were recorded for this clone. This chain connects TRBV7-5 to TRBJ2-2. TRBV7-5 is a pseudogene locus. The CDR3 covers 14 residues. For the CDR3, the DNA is TGTGCCAGCAGCTTAGTTTGGGACACCGGGGAGCTGTTTTTT. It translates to CASSLVWDTGELFF.

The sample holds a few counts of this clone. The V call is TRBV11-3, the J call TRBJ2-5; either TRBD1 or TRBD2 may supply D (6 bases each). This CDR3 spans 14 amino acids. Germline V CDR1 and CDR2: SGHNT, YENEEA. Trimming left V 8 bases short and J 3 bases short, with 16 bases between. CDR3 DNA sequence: TGTGCCAGCTTAATGGGGGGCGGTGAAGAGACCCAGTACTTC. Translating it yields CASLMGGGEETQYF.

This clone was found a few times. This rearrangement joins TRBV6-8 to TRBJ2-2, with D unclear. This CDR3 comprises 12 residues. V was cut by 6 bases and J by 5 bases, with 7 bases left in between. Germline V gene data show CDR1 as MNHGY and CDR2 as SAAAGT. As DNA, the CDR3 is TGTGCCAGCAGGGGTGTTACCGGGGAGCTGTTTTTT. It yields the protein CASRGVTGELFF.